This record concerns one T cell receptor beta chain sequence. This entry comes from a study of T cells in Graves' hyperthyroidism and ophthalmopathy. CDR1 SGHTA and CDR2 FQGTGA come from the germline V gene. The germline V and J ends were trimmed by 11 bases and 2 bases, with 15 bases remaining between them. CDR3 length: 13 amino acids. Researchers amplified the TCR beta CDR3 regions from RNA transcripts. A first-round RT-PCR of the TCR CDR3 used the HTBI primer set. TCRdb used MiXCR to reprocess the multiplex PCR reads, holding one entry per CDR3 protein. The sample has hundreds of thousands of distinct CDR3 sequences; 38% are singletons.

This sequence joins TRBV7-3 and TRBJ2-5, with a tentative D call TRBD2 (5 bases). The sequencing input was blood. The sequence was obtained from a man aged 18 to 29 with Graves' hyperthyroidism. The chain's CDR3 is CACSAGLQETQYF. For the CDR3, the DNA is TGTGCCTGTAGCGCTGGGCTTCAAGAGACCCAGTACTTC. Full variable domain (rest looked up from reference TRBV7-3 and TRBJ2-5): GAGVSQTPSNKVTEKGKYVELRCDPISGHTALYWYRQSLGQGPEFLIYFQGTGAADDSGLPNDRFFAVRPEGSVSTLKIQRTERGDSAVYLCACSAGLQETQYFGPGTRLLVL.